The subject of this entry is one T cell receptor (beta chain). Its cognate antigen is unknown. CDR1 and CDR2 (germline): SNHLY, FYNNEI. The CDR3 is made up of 16 amino acids. The trim removed 7 bases at V and 2 bases at J, leaving 12 bases unmatched. The data were produced by immunoSEQ multiplex PCR, yet TCRdb's version contains in-frame clones alone and is incomplete. The sample includes about 69,000 clones, over 70% of them seen just once. Under the ViraFEST assay, PBMC were stimulated with viral peptide pools so that antigen-specific CD4+ T cells expanded. Sequencing was performed afterwards. Following culture for roughly 10 days, CD4+ T cells were isolated. Everyone in the study got two shots of either the BNT162b2 or mRNA-1273 vaccine. The data stem from a study of vaccination effects on CD4 cells after COVID-19. Turning to the study itself: After the second dose, samples were taken at median day 72.

The source material was CD4+ T cells from PBMCs cultured with HCoV-229E spike peptides, sampled after COVID-19 vaccination. This receptor was obtained from a human donor who received a COVID-19 vaccine. The rearrangement uses TRBV2 and TRBJ2-3; 7 nucleotides align to TRBD2. The CDR3 sequence is CASNTPGLTNTDTQYF. The CDR3 DNA reads TGTGCCAGCAACACTCCGGGACTAACTAACACAGATACGCAGTATTTT.